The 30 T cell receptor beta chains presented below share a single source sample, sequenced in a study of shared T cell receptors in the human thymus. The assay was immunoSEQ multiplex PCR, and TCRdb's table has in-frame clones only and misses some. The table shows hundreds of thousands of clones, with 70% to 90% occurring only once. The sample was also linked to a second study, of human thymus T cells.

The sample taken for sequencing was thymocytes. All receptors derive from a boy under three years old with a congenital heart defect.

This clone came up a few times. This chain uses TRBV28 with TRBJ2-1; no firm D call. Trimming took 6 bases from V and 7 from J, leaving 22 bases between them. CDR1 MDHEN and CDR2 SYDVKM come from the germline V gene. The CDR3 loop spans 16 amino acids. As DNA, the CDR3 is TGTGCCAGCAGCACCCCGATGGGCGATGGTTTAAATGAGCAGTTCTTC. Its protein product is CASSTPMGDGLNEQFF.

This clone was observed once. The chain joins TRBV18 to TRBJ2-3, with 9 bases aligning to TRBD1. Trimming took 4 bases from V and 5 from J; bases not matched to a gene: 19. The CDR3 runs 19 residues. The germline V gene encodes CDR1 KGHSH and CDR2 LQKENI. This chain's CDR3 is CASSLSKSAGTGRGDTQYF. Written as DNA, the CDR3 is TGTGCCAGCTCACTATCGAAATCCGCCGGGACAGGGCGGGGAGATACGCAGTATTTT. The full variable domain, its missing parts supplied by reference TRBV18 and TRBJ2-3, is NAGVMQNPRHLVRRRGQEARLRCSPMKGHSHVYWYRQLPEEGLKFMVYLQKENIIDESGMPKERFSAEFPKEGPSILRIQQVVRGDSAAYFCASSLSKSAGTGRGDTQYFGPGTRLTVL.

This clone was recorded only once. CDR3 amino acids: CASRTGTYNSPLHF. The CDR3 nucleotides are TGTGCCAGCAGAACCGGGACCTATAATTCACCCCTCCACTTT. This chain links TRBV27 with TRBJ1-6; D is undetermined. Germline lookup yields CDR1 MNHEY and CDR2 SMNVEV (reference sequence). CDR3 length: 14 residues. With 6 bases removed from V and 2 bases from J, the gap between germline ends came to 8 bases.

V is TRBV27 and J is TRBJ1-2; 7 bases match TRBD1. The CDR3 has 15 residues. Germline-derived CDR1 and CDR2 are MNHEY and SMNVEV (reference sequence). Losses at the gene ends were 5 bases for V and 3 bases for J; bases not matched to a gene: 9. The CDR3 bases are TGTGCCAGCAGTCAGACAGGGCTCTCCTACTATGGCTACACCTTC. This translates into CASSQTGLSYYGYTF.

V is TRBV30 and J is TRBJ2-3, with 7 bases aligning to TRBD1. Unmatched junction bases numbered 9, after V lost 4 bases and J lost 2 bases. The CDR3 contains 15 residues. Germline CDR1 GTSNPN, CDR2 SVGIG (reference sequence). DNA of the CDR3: TGTGCCTGGAAAACCACAGGGGCCTACACAGATACGCAGTATTTT. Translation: CAWKTTGAYTDTQYF.

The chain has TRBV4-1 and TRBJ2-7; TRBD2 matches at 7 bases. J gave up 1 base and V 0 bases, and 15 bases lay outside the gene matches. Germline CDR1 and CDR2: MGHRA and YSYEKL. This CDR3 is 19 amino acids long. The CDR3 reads CASSQDRASGPPLSYEQYF. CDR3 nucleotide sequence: TGCGCCAGCAGCCAAGATCGGGCTAGCGGTCCCCCCCTTTCCTACGAGCAGTACTTC.

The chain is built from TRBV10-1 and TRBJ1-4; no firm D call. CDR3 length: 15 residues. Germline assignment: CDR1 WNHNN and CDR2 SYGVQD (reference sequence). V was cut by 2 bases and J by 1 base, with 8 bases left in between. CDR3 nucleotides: TGCGCCAGCAGTGAGATGGGGAGAACTAATGAAAAACTGTTTTTT. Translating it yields CASSEMGRTNEKLFF.

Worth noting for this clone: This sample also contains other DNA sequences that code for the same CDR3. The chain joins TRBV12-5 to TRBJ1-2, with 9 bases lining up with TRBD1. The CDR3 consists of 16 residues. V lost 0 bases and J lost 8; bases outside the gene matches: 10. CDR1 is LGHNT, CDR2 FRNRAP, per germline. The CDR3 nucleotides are TGTGCTAGTGGTTTGGTACAGGGGGCTGAGAAGAGGGGCTACACCTTC. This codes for CASGLVQGAEKRGYTF. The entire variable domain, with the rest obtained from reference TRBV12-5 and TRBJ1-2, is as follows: DARVTQTPRHKVTEMGQEVTMRCQPILGHNTVFWYRQTMMQGLELLAYFRNRAPLDDSGMPKDRFSAEMPDATLATLKIQPSEPRDSAVYFCASGLVQGAEKRGYTFGSGTRLTVV.

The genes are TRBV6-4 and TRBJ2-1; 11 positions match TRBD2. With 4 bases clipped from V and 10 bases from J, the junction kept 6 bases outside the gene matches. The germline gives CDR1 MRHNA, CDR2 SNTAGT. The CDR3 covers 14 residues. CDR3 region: CASSVLAGGGEQFF. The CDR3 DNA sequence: TGTGCCAGCAGTGTCCTAGCGGGAGGAGGAGAGCAGTTCTTC.

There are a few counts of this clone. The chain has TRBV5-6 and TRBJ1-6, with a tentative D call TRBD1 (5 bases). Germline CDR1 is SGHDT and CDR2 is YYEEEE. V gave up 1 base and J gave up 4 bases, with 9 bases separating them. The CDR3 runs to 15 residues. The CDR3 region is CASSLRREYNSPLHF. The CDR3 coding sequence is TGTGCCAGCAGCTTGCGCAGGGAATATAATTCACCCCTCCACTTT.

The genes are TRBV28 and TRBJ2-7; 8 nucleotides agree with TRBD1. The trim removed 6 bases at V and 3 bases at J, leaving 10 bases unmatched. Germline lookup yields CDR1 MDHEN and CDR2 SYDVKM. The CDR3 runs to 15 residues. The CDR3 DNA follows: TGTGCCAGCAGCCCTGGGACAGGACTAAACTACGAGCAGTACTTC. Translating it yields CASSPGTGLNYEQYF. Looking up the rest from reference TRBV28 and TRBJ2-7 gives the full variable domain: DVKVTQSSRYLVKRTGEKVFLECVQDMDHENMFWYRQDPGLGLRLIYFSYDVKMKEKGDIPEGYSVSREKKERFSLILESASTNQTSMYLCASSPGTGLNYEQYFGPGTRLTVT.

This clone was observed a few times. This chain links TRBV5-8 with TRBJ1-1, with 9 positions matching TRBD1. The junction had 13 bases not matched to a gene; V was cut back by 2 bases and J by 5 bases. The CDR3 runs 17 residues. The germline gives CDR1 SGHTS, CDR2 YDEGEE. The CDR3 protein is CASSFGSTGTGLTEAFF. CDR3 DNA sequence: TGTGCCAGCAGCTTCGGTTCGACGGGGACAGGGCTTACTGAAGCTTTCTTT. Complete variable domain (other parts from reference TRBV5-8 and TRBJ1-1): EAGVTQSPTHLIKTRGQQATLRCSPISGHTSVYWYQQALGLGLQFLLWYDEGEERNRGNFPPRFSGRQFPNYSSELNVNALELEDSALYLCASSFGSTGTGLTEAFFGQGTRLTVV.

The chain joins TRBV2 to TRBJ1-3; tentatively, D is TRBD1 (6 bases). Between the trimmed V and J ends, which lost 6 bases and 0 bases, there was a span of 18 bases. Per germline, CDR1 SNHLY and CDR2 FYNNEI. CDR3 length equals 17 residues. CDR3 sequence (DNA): TGTGCCAGCAGCCCCCATCAGGGGCAAAACTCTGGAAACACCATATATTTT. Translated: CASSPHQGQNSGNTIYF.

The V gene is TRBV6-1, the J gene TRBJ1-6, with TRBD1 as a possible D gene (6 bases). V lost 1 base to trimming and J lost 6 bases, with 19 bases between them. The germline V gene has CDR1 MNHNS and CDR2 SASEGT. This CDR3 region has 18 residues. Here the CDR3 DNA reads TGTGCCAGCAGTGAAGGACGCGGGCTCCGGGACACTAATTCACCCCTCCACTTT. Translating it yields CASSEGRGLRDTNSPLHF.

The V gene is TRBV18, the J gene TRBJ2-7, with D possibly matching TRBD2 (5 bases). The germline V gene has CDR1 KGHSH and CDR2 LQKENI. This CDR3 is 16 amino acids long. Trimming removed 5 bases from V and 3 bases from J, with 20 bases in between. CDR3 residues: CASSSGKQGCFYEQYF. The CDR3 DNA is TGTGCCAGCTCATCCGGGAAACAAGGGTGCTTCTACGAGCAGTACTTC.

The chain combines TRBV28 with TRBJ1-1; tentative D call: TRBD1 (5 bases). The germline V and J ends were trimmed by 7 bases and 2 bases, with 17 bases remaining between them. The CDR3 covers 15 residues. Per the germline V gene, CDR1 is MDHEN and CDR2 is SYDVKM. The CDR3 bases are TGTGCCAGCACTTATCAGGGTTTCCGTAACACTGAAGCTTTCTTT. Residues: CASTYQGFRNTEAFF.

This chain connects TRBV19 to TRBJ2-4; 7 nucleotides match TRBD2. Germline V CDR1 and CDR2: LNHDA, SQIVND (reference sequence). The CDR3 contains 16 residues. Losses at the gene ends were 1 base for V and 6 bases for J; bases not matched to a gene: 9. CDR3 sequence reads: CASSIGAGVSINIQYF. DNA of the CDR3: TGTGCCAGTAGTATAGGGGCGGGAGTCAGTATAAACATTCAGTACTTC.

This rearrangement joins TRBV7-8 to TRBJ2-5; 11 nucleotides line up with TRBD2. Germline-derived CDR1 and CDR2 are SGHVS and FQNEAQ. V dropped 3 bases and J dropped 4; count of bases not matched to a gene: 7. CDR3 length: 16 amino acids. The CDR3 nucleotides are TGTGCCAGCAGCTTTAGACTAGCGGGGTTAGGAGAGACCCAGTACTTC. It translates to CASSFRLAGLGETQYF.

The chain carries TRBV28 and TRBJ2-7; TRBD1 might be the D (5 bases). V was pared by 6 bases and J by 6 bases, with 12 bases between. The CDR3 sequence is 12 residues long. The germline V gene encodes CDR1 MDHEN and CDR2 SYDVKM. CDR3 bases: TGTGCCAGCAGGCAGGGCCTCGGCGAGCAGTACTTC. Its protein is CASRQGLGEQYF.

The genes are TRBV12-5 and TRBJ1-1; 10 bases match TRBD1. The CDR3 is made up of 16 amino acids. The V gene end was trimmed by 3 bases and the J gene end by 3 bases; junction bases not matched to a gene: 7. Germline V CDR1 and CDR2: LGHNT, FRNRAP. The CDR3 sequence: CASGLTPGQGDTEAFF. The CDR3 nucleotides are TGTGCTAGTGGTTTAACCCCAGGACAGGGGGACACTGAAGCTTTCTTT.

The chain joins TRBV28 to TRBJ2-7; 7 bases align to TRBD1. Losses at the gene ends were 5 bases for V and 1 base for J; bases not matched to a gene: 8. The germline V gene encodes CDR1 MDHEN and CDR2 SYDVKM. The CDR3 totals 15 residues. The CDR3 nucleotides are TGTGCCAGCAGTCCTCCCAGGGGGACGTCCTACGAGCAGTACTTC. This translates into CASSPPRGTSYEQYF.

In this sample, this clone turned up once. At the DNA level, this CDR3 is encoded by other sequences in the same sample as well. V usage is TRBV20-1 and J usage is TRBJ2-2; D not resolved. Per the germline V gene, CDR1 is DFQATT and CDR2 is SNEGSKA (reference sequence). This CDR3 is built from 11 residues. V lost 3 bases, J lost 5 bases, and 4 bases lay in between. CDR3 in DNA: TGCAGTGCTAGGGCAACCGGGGAGCTGTTTTTT. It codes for CSARATGELFF.

This chain's CDR3 is CASSFYRSYSGNTIYF. The CDR3 DNA reads as TGTGCCAGCAGTTTTTACAGGTCCTACTCTGGAAACACCATATATTTT. The chain uses TRBV28 and TRBJ1-3; D possibly corresponds to TRBD1 (5 bases). V was shortened by 3 bases and J by 0 bases, with 12 bases between the two germline ends. Germline V gene sequence: CDR1 MDHEN, CDR2 SYDVKM. This CDR3 has 16 residues. Combining the CDR3 with reference TRBV28 and TRBJ1-3 gives the whole variable domain DVKVTQSSRYLVKRTGEKVFLECVQDMDHENMFWYRQDPGLGLRLIYFSYDVKMKEKGDIPEGYSVSREKKERFSLILESASTNQTSMYLCASSFYRSYSGNTIYFGEGSWLTVV.

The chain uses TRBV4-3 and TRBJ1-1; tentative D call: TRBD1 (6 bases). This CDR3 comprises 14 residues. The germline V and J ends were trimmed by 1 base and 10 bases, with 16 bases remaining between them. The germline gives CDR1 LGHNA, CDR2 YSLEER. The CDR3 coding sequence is TGCGCCAGCAGCCAAGTTCGGGGGGCACCTGGAGCTTTCTTT. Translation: CASSQVRGAPGAFF.

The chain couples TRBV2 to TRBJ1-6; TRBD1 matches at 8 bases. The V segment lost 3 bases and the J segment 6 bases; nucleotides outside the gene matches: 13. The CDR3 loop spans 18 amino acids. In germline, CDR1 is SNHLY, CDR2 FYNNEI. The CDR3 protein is CASSDRHRGESGNSPLHF. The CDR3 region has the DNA TGTGCCAGCAGTGACCGACACAGGGGGGAATCTGGTAATTCACCCCTCCACTTT.

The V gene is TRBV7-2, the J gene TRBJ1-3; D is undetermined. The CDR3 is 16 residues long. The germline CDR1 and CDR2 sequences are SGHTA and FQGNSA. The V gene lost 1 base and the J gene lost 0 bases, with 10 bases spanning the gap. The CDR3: CASSLGGGSSGNTIYF. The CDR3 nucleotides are TGTGCCAGCAGCTTAGGTGGAGGGAGCTCTGGAAACACCATATATTTT.

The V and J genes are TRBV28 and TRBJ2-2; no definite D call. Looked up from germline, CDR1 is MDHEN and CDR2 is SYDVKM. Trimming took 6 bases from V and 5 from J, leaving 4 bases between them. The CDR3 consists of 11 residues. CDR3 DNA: TGTGCCAGCAGCCTGACCGGGGAGCTGTTTTTT. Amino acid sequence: CASSLTGELFF.

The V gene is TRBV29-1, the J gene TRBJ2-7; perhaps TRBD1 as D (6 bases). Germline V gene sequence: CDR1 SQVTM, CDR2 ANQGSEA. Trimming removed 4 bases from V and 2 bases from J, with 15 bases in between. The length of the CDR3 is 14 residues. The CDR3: CSVARGPLTYEQYF. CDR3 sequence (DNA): TGCAGCGTTGCCAGGGGACCCTTAACCTACGAGCAGTACTTC.

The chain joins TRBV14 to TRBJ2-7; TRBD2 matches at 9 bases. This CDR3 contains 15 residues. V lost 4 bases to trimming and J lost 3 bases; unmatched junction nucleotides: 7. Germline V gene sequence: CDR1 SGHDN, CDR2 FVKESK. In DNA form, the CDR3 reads TGTGCCAGCAGCCGGGAGCGGGGGGCCGACTACGAGCAGTACTTC. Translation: CASSRERGADYEQYF.

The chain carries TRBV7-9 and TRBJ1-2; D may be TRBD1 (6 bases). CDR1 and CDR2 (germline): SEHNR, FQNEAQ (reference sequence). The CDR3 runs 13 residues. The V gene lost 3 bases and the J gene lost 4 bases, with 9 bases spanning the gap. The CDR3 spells CASSFWGLYGYTF. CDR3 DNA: TGTGCCAGCAGCTTTTGGGGGCTCTATGGCTACACCTTC.